The present T cell receptor (beta chain) was sequenced within a study of tumor-infiltrating lymphocytes in primary liver carcinoma. Study information: Samples returned roughly 3.5 to 8 million productive TCRbeta reads, a yield that was similar across tissue types.

With roughly 540 ng total RNA as template and a constant-region primer, TCR beta cDNA was made. A slightly modified ARM-PCR protocol with three nested multiplex PCR rounds produced these TCR beta libraries. Running roughly 10 cycles apiece, the first two PCR rounds relied on TRBV1-TRBV30 forward primers together with a C-beta reverse primer. One entry per CDR3 protein results from TCRdb running MiXCR on the multiplex PCR reads. The sample lists 95,000 to 100,000 distinct CDR3 sequences, around two thirds occurring once. This clonotype was picked up a small number of times. Its antigen is undetermined. Bulk tissue was left unsorted, and RNA and DNA were co-extracted from 20-30 mg of it. Findings and limits, study-wide: When set against blood, tumors had a significantly higher top-250-clone fraction (p = 0.039). Only around 7.5-24% of top clones occurred in all five tumor regions.

From germline, CDR1 is DFQATT and CDR2 SNEGSKA (reference sequence). V was pared by 4 bases and J by 5 bases, with 11 bases between. The CDR3 is 12 amino acids. The TCR sequence derives from a woman aged 55-69 years with primary liver carcinoma and hepatitis B virus infection. This chain joins TRBV20-1 and TRBJ2-5; TRBD1 might be the D (6 bases). Sequencing was performed on liver tumor tissue from sampling region 2. Specified subset: tumor region T2, inferior pole. This CDR3 reads CSANVRGETQYF. DNA of the CDR3: TGCAGTGCTAACGTCAGGGGTGAGACCCAGTACTTC.